What follows are 19 T cell receptor beta chains derived from one specimen sequenced in a study of blood T cell repertoires in COVID-19. TCRdb's copy holds only in-frame clones and misses some; the assay was immunoSEQ multiplex PCR. Of 100,000 to 120,000 clones listed, around 83% are singletons. Sequencing used peripheral blood. Receptor source: a man aged 35-49 years with acute or convalescent COVID-19.

DNA of the CDR3: TGTGCCAGCAGCTTAGGATCCAGCGGGGTCGGGGGTGAGCAGTTCTTC. Protein: CASSLGSSGVGGEQFF. V gene TRBV11-1 combines with J gene TRBJ2-1; 7 nucleotides match TRBD2. The CDR3 is 16 residues long. The germline gives CDR1 SGHAT, CDR2 FQDESV (reference sequence). Losses at the gene ends were 1 base for V and 9 bases for J; bases not matched to a gene: 12.

This clone came up once. The V gene is TRBV12-5, the J gene TRBJ2-3; weak D call: TRBD1 (6 bases). Germline-derived CDR1 and CDR2 are LGHNT and FRNRAP. The CDR3 is 18 amino acids. Trimming cost V 0 bases and J 1 base, with 17 bases left between them. CDR3 sequence: CASGLVRDGQTGTDTQYF. For the CDR3, the DNA is TGTGCTAGTGGTTTGGTACGAGATGGACAGACCGGCACAGATACGCAGTATTTT.

The chain uses TRBV7-6 and TRBJ1-4, with D perhaps matching TRBD1 (6 bases). CDR3 length: 16 residues. Germline CDR1 reads SGHVS; CDR2 reads FNYEAQ. The ends were cut back, 4 bases at V and 7 bases at J, with 19 bases in the middle. The CDR3 sequence: CASSSEITGMGEKLFF. The CDR3 DNA reads as TGTGCCAGCAGCTCCGAAATTACAGGGATGGGTGAAAAACTGTTTTTT.

Points on this clone: Other DNA variants within this sample encode the same CDR3. V usage is TRBV24-1 and J usage is TRBJ2-7; 11 nucleotides line up with TRBD1. The V segment lost 4 bases and the J segment 4 bases; nucleotides outside the gene matches: 5. CDR1 is KGHDR and CDR2 is SFDVKD in the germline V gene. This CDR3 has 15 amino acids. The CDR3 protein is CATSDPGTGGYEQYF. The CDR3 nucleotides are TGTGCCACCAGTGACCCCGGGACAGGGGGTTACGAGCAGTACTTC.

CDR3 amino acids: CASSEAPGRGISGADTQYF. The DNA of the CDR3 is TGTGCCAGCAGTGAAGCGCCTGGGCGGGGGATCTCGGGTGCAGATACGCAGTATTTT. The rearrangement links TRBV2 to TRBJ2-3; 7 nucleotides line up with TRBD2. This CDR3 contains 19 residues. Trimming removed 0 bases from V and 4 bases from J; junction bases left unmatched: 16. Germline V gene sequence: CDR1 SNHLY, CDR2 FYNNEI.

The chain combines TRBV7-2 with TRBJ1-1; the D gene is possibly TRBD1 (5 bases). The CDR3 covers 13 residues. Germline CDR1 is SGHTA and CDR2 is FQGNSA. Between the trimmed V and J ends, which lost 0 bases and 3 bases, there was a span of 5 bases. The CDR3 sequence is CASSLAGDTEAFF. CDR3 coding DNA: TGTGCCAGCAGCTTAGCAGGGGACACTGAAGCTTTCTTT.

The CDR3 is CASSLIEGNTEAFF. DNA for the CDR3: TGTGCCAGCAGCTTAATTGAGGGAAACACTGAAGCTTTCTTT. The chain joins TRBV7-9 to TRBJ1-1; unclear D gene. Germline CDR1 reads SEHNR; CDR2 reads FQNEAQ (reference sequence). CDR3 length: 14 amino acids. Trimming removed 2 bases from V and 2 bases from J, with 9 bases in between.

The rearrangement joins TRBV2 to TRBJ1-1; 7 bases line up with TRBD1. CDR3 length: 13 residues. V shed 11 bases, J shed 2 bases, and the junction held 8 bases outside the gene matches. Germline V lookup: CDR1 SNHLY, CDR2 FYNNEI. The chain's CDR3 is CAGTGTENTEAFF. The CDR3 nucleotides read TGTGCCGGAACCGGGACAGAAAACACTGAAGCTTTCTTT. The full variable domain, in which reference TRBV2 and TRBJ1-1 provide the parts outside the CDR3, is EPEVTQTPSHQVTQMGQEVILRCVPISNHLYFYWYRQILGQKVEFLVSFYNNEISEKSEIFDDQFSVERPDGSNFTLKIRSTKLEDSAMYFCAGTGTENTEAFFGQGTRLTVV.

The chain uses TRBV27 and TRBJ1-2; D unclear. This CDR3 comprises 15 residues. Germline V gene sequence: CDR1 MNHEY, CDR2 SMNVEV (reference sequence). Trimming pared 9 bases from V and 2 bases from J, leaving 19 bases between. CDR3 sequence: CASSPRAGLNYGYTF. The CDR3 region has the DNA TGTGCCAGTTCCCCCCGGGCGGGCTTGAACTATGGCTACACCTTC.

V and J are TRBV30 and TRBJ2-3, with TRBD2 identical over 12 bases. The CDR3 is made up of 18 amino acids. Germline loops: CDR1 GTSNPN, CDR2 SVGIG (reference sequence). The J segment lost 0 bases and the V segment lost 5 bases, leaving 12 bases of the junction unmatched. CDR3 sequence: CAWRDRLAGVPSTDTQYF. CDR3 sequence (DNA): TGTGCCTGGCGCGATAGACTAGCGGGGGTGCCTAGCACAGATACGCAGTATTTT.

The chain has TRBV30 and TRBJ1-4; weak D call: TRBD1 (5 bases). The CDR3 loop spans 12 amino acids. Trimming removed 3 bases at V and 10 bases at J, with 12 bases between. Germline V gene lookup returns CDR1 GTSNPN and CDR2 SVGIG (reference sequence). This CDR3 is CAWRGVGGKLFF. CDR3 DNA: TGTGCCTGGAGGGGCGTCGGGGGAAAACTGTTTTTT.

V usage is TRBV6-2 or TRBV6-3 and J usage is TRBJ2-6; 7 bases are a match to TRBD1. The V segment lost 2 bases and the J segment 0 bases; nucleotides outside the gene matches: 16. Germline V gene data show CDR1 as MNHEY and CDR2 as SVGEGT. This CDR3 has 21 amino acids. This CDR3 is CASSYELRPGTDNSGANVLTF. DNA of the CDR3: TGTGCCAGCAGTTACGAGTTGCGTCCCGGGACAGATAACTCTGGGGCCAACGTCCTGACTTTC.

Only a few counts were recorded for this clone. The chain joins TRBV5-1 to TRBJ2-7; 11 positions match TRBD2. The CDR3 has 17 amino acids. From germline, CDR1 is SGHRS and CDR2 YFSETQ. V trimming: 2 bases; J trimming: 1 base; junction bases outside the gene matches: 8. The CDR3 coding sequence is TGCGCCAGCAGCTTTAGCGGGGGGGCGACGGAGTCCTACGAGCAGTACTTC. It yields the protein CASSFSGGATESYEQYF.

The V call is TRBV19, the J call TRBJ1-5, with TRBD1 as a possible D gene (5 bases). Per the germline V gene, CDR1 is LNHDA and CDR2 is SQIVND (reference sequence). V dropped 3 bases and J dropped 9 bases, with 12 bases sitting between them. The CDR3 extends over 13 amino acids. The CDR3 sequence: CASSIRGDRPQHF. The CDR3 DNA sequence: TGTGCCAGTAGTATCCGGGGGGATAGGCCCCAGCATTTT.

The chain carries TRBV11-2 and TRBJ2-5; a weak D match, TRBD1 (5 bases). CDR1 is SGHAT and CDR2 is FQNNGV in the germline V gene. The V and J ends lost 1 base and 1 base respectively, with 10 bases between them. This CDR3 region has 15 residues. This CDR3 reads CASSLVWGGQETQYF. The CDR3 region has the DNA TGTGCCAGCAGCTTAGTATGGGGCGGCCAAGAGACCCAGTACTTC.

The chain recombines TRBV30 with TRBJ2-6, with a weak D call TRBD2 (5 bases). Germline-derived CDR1 and CDR2 are GTSNPN and SVGIG (reference sequence). Trimming took 4 bases from V and 2 from J, leaving 9 bases between them. The CDR3 is 14 residues long. In DNA form, the CDR3 reads TGTGCCTGGACCCCCGGGACTGGGGCCAACGTCCTGACTTTC. It translates to CAWTPGTGANVLTF.

The V gene is TRBV27, the J gene TRBJ2-7, with D possibly being TRBD1 (6 bases). This CDR3 spans 14 amino acids. The V gene lost 4 bases and the J gene lost 7 bases, with 17 bases spanning the gap. Germline V gives CDR1 MNHEY, CDR2 SMNVEV (reference sequence). The CDR3 sequence: CASSSKDRRREQYF. In DNA, the CDR3 is TGTGCCAGCAGTTCGAAAGACAGGCGAAGGGAGCAGTACTTC.

The chain employs TRBV18 and TRBJ2-1; possible D gene TRBD1, 6 bases. The CDR3 spans 12 residues. The V end lost 4 bases, the J end lost 13 bases, and 14 bases lay between the germline ends. CDR1 and CDR2 (germline): KGHSH, LQKENI. The DNA for the CDR3 is TGTGCCAGCTCACTCGTGGACAGCAACCAGTTCTTC. Residues: CASSLVDSNQFF.

V and J are TRBV9 and TRBJ1-4; 8 bases align to TRBD1. V lost 4 bases to trimming and J lost 4 bases; unmatched junction nucleotides: 6. Germline CDR1 is SGDLS and CDR2 is YYNGEE. The CDR3 spans 15 residues. The CDR3 loop is CASSYDRGINEKLFF. CDR3 DNA: TGTGCCAGCAGCTACGACAGGGGAATTAATGAAAAACTGTTTTTT.